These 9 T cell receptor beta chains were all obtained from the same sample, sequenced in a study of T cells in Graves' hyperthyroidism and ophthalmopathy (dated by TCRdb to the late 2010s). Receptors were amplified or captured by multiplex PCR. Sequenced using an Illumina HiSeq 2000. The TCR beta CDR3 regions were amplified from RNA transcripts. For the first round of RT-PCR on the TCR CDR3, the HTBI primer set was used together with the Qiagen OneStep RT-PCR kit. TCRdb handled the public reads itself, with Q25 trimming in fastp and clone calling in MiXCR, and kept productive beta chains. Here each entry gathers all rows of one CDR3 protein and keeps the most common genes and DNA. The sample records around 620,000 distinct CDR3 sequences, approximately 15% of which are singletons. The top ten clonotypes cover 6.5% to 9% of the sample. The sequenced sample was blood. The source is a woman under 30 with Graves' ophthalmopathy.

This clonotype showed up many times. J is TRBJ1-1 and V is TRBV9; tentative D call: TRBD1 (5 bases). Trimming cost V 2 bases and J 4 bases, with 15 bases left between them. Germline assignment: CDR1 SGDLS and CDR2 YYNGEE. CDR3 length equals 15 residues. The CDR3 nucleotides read TGTGCCAGCAGCGTTTGGGGGGGAGGGGTCACTGAAGCTTTCTTT. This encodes CASSVWGGGVTEAFF. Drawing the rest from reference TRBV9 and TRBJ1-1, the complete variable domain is DSGVTQTPKHLITATGQRVTLRCSPRSGDLSVYWYQQSLDQGLQFLIQYYNGEERAKGNILERFSAQQFPDLHSELNLSSLELGDSALYFCASSVWGGGVTEAFFGQGTRLTVV.

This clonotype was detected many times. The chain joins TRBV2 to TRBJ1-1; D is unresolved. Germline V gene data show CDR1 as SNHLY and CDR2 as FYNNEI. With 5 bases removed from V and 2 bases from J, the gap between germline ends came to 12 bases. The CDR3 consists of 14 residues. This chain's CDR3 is CASSREQSNTEAFF. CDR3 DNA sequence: TGTGCCAGCAGTCGAGAACAAAGTAACACTGAAGCTTTCTTT.

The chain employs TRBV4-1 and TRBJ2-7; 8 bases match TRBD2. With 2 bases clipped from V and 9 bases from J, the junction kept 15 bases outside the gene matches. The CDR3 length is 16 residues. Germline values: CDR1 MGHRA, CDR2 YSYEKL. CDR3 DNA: TGCGCCAGCAGCCAAACTTGGACGGGACTAGATTATGCGCAGTACTTC. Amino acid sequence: CASSQTWTGLDYAQYF.

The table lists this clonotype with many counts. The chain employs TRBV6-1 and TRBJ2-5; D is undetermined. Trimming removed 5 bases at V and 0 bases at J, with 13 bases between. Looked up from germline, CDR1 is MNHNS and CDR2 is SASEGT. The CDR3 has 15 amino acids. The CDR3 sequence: CASSHPYRNQETQYF. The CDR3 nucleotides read TGTGCCAGCAGTCACCCGTATAGGAACCAAGAGACCCAGTACTTC.

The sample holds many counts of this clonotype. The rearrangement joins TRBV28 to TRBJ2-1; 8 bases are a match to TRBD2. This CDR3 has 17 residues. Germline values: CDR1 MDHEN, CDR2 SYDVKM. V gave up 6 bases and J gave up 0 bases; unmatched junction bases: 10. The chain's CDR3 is CASRFLQGTSSYNEQFF. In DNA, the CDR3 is TGTGCCAGCAGGTTCCTCCAAGGGACTAGCTCCTACAATGAGCAGTTCTTC.

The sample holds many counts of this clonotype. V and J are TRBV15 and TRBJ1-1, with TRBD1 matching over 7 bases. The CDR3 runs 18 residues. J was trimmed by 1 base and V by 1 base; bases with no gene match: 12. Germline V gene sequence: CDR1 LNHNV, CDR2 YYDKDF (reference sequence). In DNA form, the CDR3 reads TGTGCCACCAGCAGAGCACCCAGGGGGACAGCTGGGAACACTGAAGCTTTCTTT. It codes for CATSRAPRGTAGNTEAFF.

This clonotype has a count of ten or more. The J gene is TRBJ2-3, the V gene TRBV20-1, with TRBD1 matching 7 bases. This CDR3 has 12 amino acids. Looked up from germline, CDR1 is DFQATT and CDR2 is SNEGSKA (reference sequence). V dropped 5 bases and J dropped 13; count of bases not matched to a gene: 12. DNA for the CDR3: TGCAGTGCTCGCCGGGACAGCTCCTCGGAGTATTTT. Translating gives CSARRDSSSEYF.

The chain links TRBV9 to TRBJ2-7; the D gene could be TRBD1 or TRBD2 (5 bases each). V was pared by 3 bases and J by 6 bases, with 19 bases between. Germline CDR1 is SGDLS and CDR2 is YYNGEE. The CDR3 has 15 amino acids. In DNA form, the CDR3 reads TGTGCCAGCAGCGACTTACAGGCCCCCGAGGGCGAGCAGTACTTC. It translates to CASSDLQAPEGEQYF.

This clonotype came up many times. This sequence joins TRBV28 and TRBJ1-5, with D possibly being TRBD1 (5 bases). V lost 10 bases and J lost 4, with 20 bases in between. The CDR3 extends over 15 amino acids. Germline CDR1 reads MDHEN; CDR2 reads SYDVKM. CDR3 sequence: CAIETRRGGNQPQHF. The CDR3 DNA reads TGTGCCATCGAAACCCGGCGGGGGGGGAATCAGCCCCAGCATTTT.